The 28 T cell receptor beta chains presented below share a single source sample, sequenced in a study of blood T cells in healthy people across ages. The authors ran a second PCR of roughly 6 to 12 cycles using a sample-barcoded 5' primer and a J-beta primer mix. TCRdb called the 5' RACE reads again in MiXCR, with one record for every CDR3 protein. The sample consists of roughly 550,000 distinct CDR3 sequences, approximately 25% of them appearing once. In addition, the sample was reused for a study of T cells of mothers and their children.

The source material was blood. The receptors shown here come from a boy younger than 18 in good health.

The rearrangement joins TRBV28 to TRBJ2-7; the D gene is possibly TRBD2 (6 bases). V was clipped by 11 bases and J by 3 bases, with 14 bases between them. The CDR3 sequence is 12 residues long. CDR1 is MDHEN, CDR2 SYDVKM, per germline. In DNA, the CDR3 is TGTGCCTCCCGCGGGGTACTCTACGAGCAGTACTTC. Residues: CASRGVLYEQYF.

This clonotype has a count of ten or more. This chain uses TRBV9 with TRBJ2-1; 15 nucleotides align to TRBD2. Trimming removed 5 bases from V and 7 bases from J; junction bases left unmatched: 4. Germline CDR1 and CDR2: SGDLS and YYNGEE. This CDR3 contains 15 residues. This chain's CDR3 is CASSVGTSGGNEQFF. The CDR3, as DNA: TGTGCCAGCAGTGTCGGGACTAGCGGGGGGAATGAGCAGTTCTTC. Complete variable domain (other parts from reference TRBV9 and TRBJ2-1): DSGVTQTPKHLITATGQRVTLRCSPRSGDLSVYWYQQSLDQGLQFLIQYYNGEERAKGNILERFSAQQFPDLHSELNLSSLELGDSALYFCASSVGTSGGNEQFFGPGTRLTVL.

The sample holds a few counts of this clonotype. The V gene is TRBV3-1, the J gene TRBJ2-7; D gene ambiguous. CDR1 and CDR2 from the germline V gene are LGHDT and YNNKEL (reference sequence). The germline V and J ends were trimmed by 0 bases and 5 bases, with 5 bases remaining between them. The CDR3 spans 12 residues. CDR3 region: CASSQDPNEQYF. In DNA, the CDR3 is TGTGCCAGCAGCCAAGACCCTAACGAGCAGTACTTC.

In this sample, this clonotype turned up many times. The V and J genes are TRBV7-2 and TRBJ2-7; D may correspond to TRBD1 or TRBD2 (5 bases each). This CDR3 is 15 amino acids long. In germline, CDR1 is SGHTA, CDR2 FQGNSA. Deletions cut 6 bases from V and 3 bases from J, with 18 bases between. The CDR3 sequence: CASSPRGGTDYEQYF. CDR3 DNA sequence: TGTGCCAGCAGTCCGAGGGGCGGTACGGACTACGAGCAGTACTTC.

This clonotype has more than one count but fewer than ten. The J gene is TRBJ2-5, the V gene TRBV3-1; TRBD2 might be the D (5 bases). This CDR3 is built from 14 residues. Germline CDR1 and CDR2: LGHDT and YNNKEL (reference sequence). V lost 4 bases and J lost 2, with 11 bases in between. The CDR3 DNA reads TGTGCCAGCAGCCTTAGGACTCCACAAGAGACCCAGTACTTC. This gives the protein CASSLRTPQETQYF.

The CDR3 loop reads CATSERLAGSYNEQFF. The CDR3 DNA reads as TGTGCCACCAGTGAGCGACTAGCGGGCTCCTACAATGAGCAGTTCTTC. The J gene is TRBJ2-1, the V gene TRBV24-1, with 10 nucleotides matching TRBD2. Per the germline V gene, CDR1 is KGHDR and CDR2 is SFDVKD. J lost 0 bases, V lost 4 bases, and 2 bases had no gene match. The CDR3 has 16 residues.

The sample holds a few counts of this clonotype. The chain recombines TRBV6-1 with TRBJ2-4; D might be TRBD2 (6 bases). The CDR3 is 15 amino acids. Germline loops: CDR1 MNHNS, CDR2 SASEGT. The V and J ends lost 0 bases and 6 bases respectively, with 12 bases between them. Written as DNA, the CDR3 is TGTGCCAGCAGTGAAGCGGGCGGGGATGTAAACATTCAGTACTTC. The encoded protein is CASSEAGGDVNIQYF.

This clonotype appeared a few times. At one end the junction does not follow the germline gene, possibly because of a read error. V usage is TRBV7-8 and J usage is TRBJ2-2, with TRBD2 as a possible D gene (6 bases). Germline V lookup: CDR1 SGHVS, CDR2 FQNEAQ. CDR3 length: 16 residues. The CDR3 region is CASSFLARANTGELFF. CDR3 in DNA: TGTGCCAGCAGCTTTCTAGCGAGGGCGAACACCGGGGAGTTGTTTTTT. The complete variable domain, with remaining parts taken from reference TRBV7-8 and TRBJ2-2, reads GAGVSQSPRYKVAKRGQDVALRCDPISGHVSLFWYQQALGQGPEFLTYFQNEAQLDKSGLPSDRFFAERPEGSVSTLKIQRTQQEDSAVYLCASSFLARANTGELFFGEGSRLTVL.

This clonotype was seen a handful of times. The chain links TRBV24-1 to TRBJ2-1, with D perhaps being TRBD1 or TRBD2 (5 bases each). CDR1 is KGHDR and CDR2 is SFDVKD in the germline V gene. The CDR3 is made up of 15 amino acids. V was pared by 6 bases and J by 9 bases, with 20 bases between. For the CDR3, the DNA is TGTGCCACCAGTCTCGGGGCGGACAACCAGGGTGAGCAGTTCTTC. Amino acids: CATSLGADNQGEQFF.

This clonotype was seen a few times. The chain employs TRBV7-3 and TRBJ2-4; no clear D. V was cut by 2 bases and J by 9 bases, with 17 bases left in between. The CDR3 has 15 amino acids. The germline gives CDR1 SGHTA, CDR2 FQGTGA. The DNA for the CDR3 is TGTGCCAGCAGCTTATCTTTACGGGCGATGGGCATTCAGTACTTC. Its translation is CASSLSLRAMGIQYF.

The V gene is TRBV27, the J gene TRBJ1-5; the match to TRBD1 covers 8 bases. Germline V CDR1 and CDR2: MNHEY, SMNVEV (reference sequence). Trimming removed 4 bases from V and 3 bases from J; junction bases left unmatched: 5. The CDR3 extends over 15 amino acids. The CDR3 region is CASSSTGGHNQPQHF. The CDR3 coding sequence is TGTGCCAGCAGTTCCACAGGGGGGCACAATCAGCCCCAGCATTTT.

The gene calls are TRBV28 and TRBJ1-4; a weak D match, TRBD1 (6 bases). The CDR3 has 12 residues. Germline lookup yields CDR1 MDHEN and CDR2 SYDVKM. V lost 6 bases, J lost 14 bases, and 16 bases lay in between. The CDR3 bases are TGTGCCAGCAGATCCTTCGACAGGTCGCTGTTTTTT. It codes for CASRSFDRSLFF.

The V call is TRBV29-1, the J call TRBJ1-1; possible D gene TRBD1, 5 bases. This CDR3 contains 14 residues. Germline values: CDR1 SQVTM, CDR2 ANQGSEA. V lost 6 bases, J lost 5 bases, and 19 bases lay in between. The CDR3 spells CSVGGGAGRTEAFF. CDR3 DNA: TGCAGCGTCGGGGGGGGAGCGGGCAGAACTGAAGCTTTCTTT.

The V call is TRBV6-4, the J call TRBJ2-2, with D possibly matching TRBD2 (5 bases). CDR3 length: 13 amino acids. Trimming removed 5 bases from V and 7 bases from J, with 11 bases in between. The V gene's germline CDR1 is MRHNA and CDR2 SNTAGT. The CDR3, as DNA: TGTGCCAGCAGTAGCGGACGAAACGGGGAGCTGTTTTTT. Its translation: CASSSGRNGELFF.

The rearrangement uses TRBV20-1 and TRBJ2-3; TRBD2 might be the D (7 bases). Germline V gene lookup returns CDR1 DFQATT and CDR2 SNEGSKA (reference sequence). The V gene lost 0 bases and the J gene lost 0 bases, with 19 bases spanning the gap. The CDR3 length is 18 residues. CDR3 region: CSARDSFAGAGSTDTQYF. The DNA of the CDR3 is TGCAGTGCTAGAGATTCATTCGCGGGGGCGGGTAGCACAGATACGCAGTATTTT.

This clonotype has only a few counts. V and J are TRBV2 and TRBJ1-1; 8 positions match TRBD1. The junction had 6 bases not matched to a gene; V was cut back by 3 bases and J by 12 bases. Germline CDR1 reads SNHLY; CDR2 reads FYNNEI. This CDR3 comprises 12 residues. The DNA for the CDR3 is TGTGCCAGCAGTGATAATGACAGGGGAACTTTCTTT. Translation: CASSDNDRGTFF.

This clonotype has only a few counts. DNA for the CDR3: TGTGCCAGCAGCTCGCCCCTAGCGGGAGCGTACCAAGAGACCCAGTACTTC. Translation: CASSSPLAGAYQETQYF. This sequence joins TRBV7-9 and TRBJ2-5, with TRBD2 identical over 10 bases. The CDR3 is 17 residues long. V gave up 4 bases and J gave up 0 bases; unmatched junction bases: 8. Germline V gene sequence: CDR1 SEHNR, CDR2 FQNEAQ (reference sequence).

V and J are TRBV9 and TRBJ2-6; D is unclear. The CDR3 is 16 residues long. Germline V lookup: CDR1 SGDLS, CDR2 YYNGEE. V was clipped by 4 bases and J by 0 bases, with 11 bases between them. The CDR3 DNA reads as TGTGCCAGCAGCTCACGACCGGTCTCTGGGGCCAACGTCCTGACTTTC. Translation gives CASSSRPVSGANVLTF.

The chain combines TRBV4-2 with TRBJ2-7, with a weak D call TRBD1 (5 bases). The germline V and J ends were trimmed by 0 bases and 0 bases, with 9 bases remaining between them. Germline V gene sequence: CDR1 LGHNA, CDR2 YNFKEQ. This CDR3 spans 15 amino acids. CDR3 loop: CASSQELQGSYEQYF. The CDR3, as DNA: TGTGCCAGCAGCCAAGAACTCCAGGGCTCCTACGAGCAGTACTTC.

This clonotype was detected a few times. Written as DNA, the CDR3 is TGCAGCGTTGTCCAGACAGCCAACCAAGAGACCCAGTACTTC. This gives the protein CSVVQTANQETQYF. V is TRBV29-1 and J is TRBJ2-5, with D maybe TRBD1 (5 bases). Trimming took 4 bases from V and 0 from J, leaving 12 bases between them. From germline, CDR1 is SQVTM and CDR2 ANQGSEA. The length of the CDR3 is 14 residues.

The chain carries TRBV27 and TRBJ1-1; perhaps TRBD1 as D (5 bases). Trimming took off 7 bases at V and 6 bases at J, with 12 bases between the two ends. The CDR3 sequence is 12 residues long. CDR1 and CDR2 from the germline V gene are MNHEY and SMNVEV (reference sequence). CDR3 loop: CASIAQGSEAFF. Written as DNA, the CDR3 is TGTGCCAGCATCGCGCAGGGCTCTGAAGCTTTCTTT.

This clonotype was recorded a few times. The V call is TRBV4-3, the J call TRBJ2-7; D is perhaps TRBD2 (6 bases). The V and J ends lost 5 bases and 4 bases respectively, with 15 bases between them. In germline, CDR1 is LGHNA, CDR2 YSLEER. The CDR3 is 14 amino acids. CDR3 residues: CASSEMIGGYEQYF. Here the CDR3 DNA reads TGCGCCAGCAGCGAAATGATTGGGGGGTACGAGCAGTACTTC.

The chain has TRBV7-3 and TRBJ1-2; D call uncertain. Trimming shortened V by 5 bases and J by 6 bases, and 19 bases separated the two germline ends. The CDR3 loop spans 15 amino acids. Germline V gives CDR1 SGHTA, CDR2 FQGTGA. The CDR3 region has the DNA TGTGCCAGCAGCCTCGGGTCAGCAAACAGTAATGGCTACACCTTC. This gives the protein CASSLGSANSNGYTF.

V usage is TRBV5-1 and J usage is TRBJ1-6; 7 nucleotides align to TRBD1. CDR1 is SGHRS, CDR2 YFSETQ, per germline. The CDR3 extends over 18 amino acids. Trimming cost V 4 bases and J 4 bases; bases outside gene matches: 14. The CDR3 region is CASSLNRGNTPYNSPLHF. CDR3 DNA sequence: TGCGCCAGCAGCCTCAACAGGGGAAATACTCCGTATAATTCACCCCTCCACTTT.

In regard to this clonotype: One end of the junction is discordant with germline, which a read error may explain. The DNA of the CDR3 is TGTGCCAGCAGTTTAGCAGGGAACACTCAAGCTTTCTTT. Its translation is CASSLAGNTQAFF. V is TRBV12-3 or TRBV12-4 and J is TRBJ1-1; D gene unclear. The CDR3 has 13 amino acids.

This clonotype showed up just a few times. The chain couples TRBV29-1 to TRBJ2-7, with 10 nucleotides matching TRBD2. The trim removed 5 bases at V and 2 bases at J, leaving 9 bases unmatched. The CDR3 contains 15 residues. The V gene's germline CDR1 is SQVTM and CDR2 ANQGSEA. The chain's CDR3 is CSVLGGSGRAYEQYF. DNA of the CDR3: TGCAGCGTTCTCGGCGGAAGCGGGAGGGCCTACGAGCAGTACTTC.

V usage is TRBV5-6 and J usage is TRBJ1-1; D may be TRBD1 (5 bases). Germline values: CDR1 SGHDT, CDR2 YYEEEE. The CDR3 totals 14 residues. The ends were cut back, 5 bases at V and 4 bases at J, with 15 bases in the middle. CDR3 in DNA: TGTGCCAGCAGTATAGGCGGGGGGGGCACTGAAGCTTTCTTT. Translation gives CASSIGGGGTEAFF.

The J gene is TRBJ2-1, the V gene TRBV5-6, with TRBD2 identical over 9 bases. Per the germline V gene, CDR1 is SGHDT and CDR2 is YYEEEE. The CDR3 loop spans 16 amino acids. V dropped 1 base and J dropped 4; count of bases not matched to a gene: 6. The CDR3 is CASSLKASGKYNEQFF. DNA of the CDR3: TGTGCCAGCAGCTTGAAGGCTAGCGGGAAGTACAATGAGCAGTTCTTC.